The following is a TCR beta chain sequence with its context. The data were taken from a study of blood T cell repertoires in COVID-19. Study details: The United States, Italy and Spain were the sources of the acute and convalescent COVID-19 samples. Sample material is recorded as cDNA or gDNA derived from T cells, B-cell-depleted T cells, or PBMCs.

Original handling: Estimation of nucleated cell counts relied on the amplification of reference gene primers. Method: immunoSEQ multiplex PCR; TCRdb's copy keeps in-frame clones and lacks some. Clone size and the V and J calls come from that table; the DNA yielded D and trimming. The table includes roughly 240,000 clones, approximately 84% detected once. The CDR3 covers 14 residues. Per the germline V gene, CDR1 is MGHRA and CDR2 is YSYEKL. V lost 10 bases and J lost 6, with 20 bases in between. The sample taken for sequencing was peripheral blood. This sequence was found in a woman of 80 years or more with acute or convalescent COVID-19. The rearrangement joins TRBV4-1 to TRBJ2-3; possibly TRBD2 for D (6 bases). The CDR3 region is CATRRVTSYDTQYF. CDR3 sequence (DNA): TGCGCCACCAGACGGGTGACTAGTTACGATACGCAGTATTTT.